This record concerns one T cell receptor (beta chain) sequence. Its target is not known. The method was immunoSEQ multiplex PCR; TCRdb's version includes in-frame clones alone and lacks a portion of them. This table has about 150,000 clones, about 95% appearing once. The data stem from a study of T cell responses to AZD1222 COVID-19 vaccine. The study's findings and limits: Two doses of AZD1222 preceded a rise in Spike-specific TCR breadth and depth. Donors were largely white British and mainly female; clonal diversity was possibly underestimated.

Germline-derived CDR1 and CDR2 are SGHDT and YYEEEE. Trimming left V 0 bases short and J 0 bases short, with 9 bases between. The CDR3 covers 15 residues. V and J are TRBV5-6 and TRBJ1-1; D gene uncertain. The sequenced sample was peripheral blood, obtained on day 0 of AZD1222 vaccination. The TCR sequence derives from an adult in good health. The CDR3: CASSLVGRMNTEAFF. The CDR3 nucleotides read TGTGCCAGCAGCTTGGTCGGACGGATGAACACTGAAGCTTTCTTT. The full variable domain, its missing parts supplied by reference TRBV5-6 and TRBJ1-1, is DAGVTQSPTHLIKTRGQQVTLRCSPKSGHDTVSWYQQALGQGPQFIFQYYEEEERQRGNFPDRFSGHQFPNYSSELNVNALLLGDSALYLCASSLVGRMNTEAFFGQGTRLTVV.